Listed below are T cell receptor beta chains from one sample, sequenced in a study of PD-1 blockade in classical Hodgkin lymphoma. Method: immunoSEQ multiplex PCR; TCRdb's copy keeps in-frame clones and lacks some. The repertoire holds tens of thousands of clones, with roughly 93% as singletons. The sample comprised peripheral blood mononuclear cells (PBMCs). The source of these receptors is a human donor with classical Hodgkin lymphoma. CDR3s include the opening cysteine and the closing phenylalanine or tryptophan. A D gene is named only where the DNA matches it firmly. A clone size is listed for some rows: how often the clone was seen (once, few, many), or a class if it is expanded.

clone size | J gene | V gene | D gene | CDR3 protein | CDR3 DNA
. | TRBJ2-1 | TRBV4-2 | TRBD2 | CASSPASGRARGEQFF | TGTGCCAGCAGCCCGGCTAGCGGGAGGGCACGGGGTGAGCAGTTCTTC
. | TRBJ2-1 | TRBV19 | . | CASSRSLSYNEQFF | TGTGCCAGTAGTAGGTCTTTGTCCTACAATGAGCAGTTCTTC
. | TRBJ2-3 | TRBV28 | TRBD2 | CASSFIGEGRFTDTQYF | TGTGCCAGCAGTTTCATCGGGGAGGGACGATTCACAGATACGCAGTATTTT
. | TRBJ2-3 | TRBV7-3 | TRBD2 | CASSPLQRGSTDTQYF | TGTGCCAGCAGCCCCCTCCAGCGGGGAAGCACAGATACGCAGTATTTT
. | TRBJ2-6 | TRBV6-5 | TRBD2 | CASSGLAGANVLTF | TGTGCCAGCAGTGGACTAGCTGGGGCCAACGTCCTGACTTTC
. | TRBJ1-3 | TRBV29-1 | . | CSVEGGEDTIYF | TGCAGCGTTGAAGGGGGGGAGGACACCATATATTTT
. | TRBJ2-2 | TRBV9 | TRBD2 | CASTPGTISGELFF | TGTGCCAGCACCCCCGGGACTATTTCTGGGGAGCTGTTTTTT
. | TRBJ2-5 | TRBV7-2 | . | CASSLGVVETQYF | TGTGCCAGCAGCTTAGGTGTCGTGGAGACCCAGTACTTC
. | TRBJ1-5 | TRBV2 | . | CASSPTYAASNQPQHF | TGTGCCAGCAGTCCCACCTACGCGGCGAGCAATCAGCCCCAGCATTTT
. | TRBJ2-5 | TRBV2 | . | CASSEVWSLRETQYF | TGTGCCAGCAGTGAGGTTTGGAGCCTACGGGAGACCCAGTACTTC
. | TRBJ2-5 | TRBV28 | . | CASSRLVEETQYF | TGTGCCAGCAGTCGACTAGTGGAGGAGACCCAGTACTTC
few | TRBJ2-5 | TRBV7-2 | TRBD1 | CASSINRGKETQYF | TGTGCCAGCAGCATAAACAGGGGGAAAGAGACCCAGTACTTC
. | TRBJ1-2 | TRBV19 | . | CASSRSVRGTPFYGYTF | TGTGCCAGTAGTCGGTCCGTACGCGGAACACCCTTCTATGGCTACACCTTC
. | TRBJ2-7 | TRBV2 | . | CASASLTEQYF | TGTGCCAGCGCCAGTCTTACGGAGCAGTACTTC
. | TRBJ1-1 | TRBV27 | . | CASGKDLGGTEAFF | TGTGCCAGCGGAAAAGATCTGGGGGGCACTGAAGCTTTCTTT
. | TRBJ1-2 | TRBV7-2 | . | CASSSRQVGGYTF | TGTGCCAGCAGCAGTCGACAGGTGGGGGGCTACACCTTC
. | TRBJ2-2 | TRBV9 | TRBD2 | CASSGGLAGANTGELFF | TGTGCCAGCAGCGGCGGACTAGCGGGTGCGAACACCGGGGAGCTGTTTTTT
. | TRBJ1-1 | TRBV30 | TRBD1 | CAWMTGGDVTEAFF | TGTGCCTGGATGACAGGGGGTGATGTCACTGAAGCTTTCTTT
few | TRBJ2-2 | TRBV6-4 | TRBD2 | CASSDSASGRELTGELFF | TGTGCCAGCAGTGACTCGGCTAGCGGGAGGGAACTCACCGGGGAGCTGTTTTTT
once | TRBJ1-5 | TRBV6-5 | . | CASRMDSYSNQPQHF | TGTGCCAGCAGGATGGACAGCTATAGCAATCAGCCCCAGCATTTT
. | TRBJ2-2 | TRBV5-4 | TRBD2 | CASSLSGLAGDTGELFF | TGTGCCAGCAGCTTGTCGGGATTGGCGGGAGACACCGGGGAGCTGTTTTTT
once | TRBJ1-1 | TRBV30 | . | CAWSAEVYTEAFF | TGTGCCTGGAGCGCAGAAGTTTACACTGAAGCTTTCTTT
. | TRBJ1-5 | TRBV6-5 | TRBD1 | CASSPGGGRNQPQHF | TGTGCCAGCAGTCCAGGGGGTGGTCGCAATCAGCCCCAGCATTTT
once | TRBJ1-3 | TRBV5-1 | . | CASSALGGSDGGTIYF | TGCGCCAGCAGCGCCCTGGGGGGCAGTGACGGTGGCACCATATATTTT
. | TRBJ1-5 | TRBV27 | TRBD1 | CASSIRQGVSNNQPQHF | TGTGCCAGCAGTATAAGACAGGGCGTCTCGAACAATCAGCCCCAGCATTTT
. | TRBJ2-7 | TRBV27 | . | CASSRPLNYAQYF | TGTGCCAGCAGTCGCCCGCTGAACTACGCGCAGTACTTC
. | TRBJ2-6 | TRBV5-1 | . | CASSGGTSGANVLTF | TGCGCCAGCAGCGGAGGGACTTCTGGGGCCAACGTCCTGACTTTC
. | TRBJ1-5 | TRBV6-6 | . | CASSLTDSNQPQHF | TGTGCCAGCAGCCTGACCGACAGCAATCAGCCCCAGCATTTT
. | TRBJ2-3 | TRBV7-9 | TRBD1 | CASSSPRGQGTDTQYF | TGTGCCAGCAGCTCACCACGAGGACAGGGCACAGATACGCAGTATTTT
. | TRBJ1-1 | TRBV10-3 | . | CAISGNEAEAFF | TGTGCCATCAGTGGGAACGAGGCTGAAGCTTTCTTT
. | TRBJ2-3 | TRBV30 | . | CAWSVLDTQYF | TGTGCCTGGAGTGTACTAGATACGCAGTATTTT
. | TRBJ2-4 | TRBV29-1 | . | CSVRLAKNIQYF | TGCAGCGTTAGGCTAGCCAAAAACATTCAGTACTTC
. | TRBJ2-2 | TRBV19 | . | CASTGGGSDTGELFF | TGTGCCAGTACAGGGGGCGGGAGTGACACCGGGGAGCTGTTTTTT
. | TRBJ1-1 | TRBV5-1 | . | CASSLGGSLNTEAFF | TGCGCCAGCAGCTTGGGGGGTTCTCTGAACACTGAAGCTTTCTTT
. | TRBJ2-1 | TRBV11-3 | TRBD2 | CASSFSGATYNEQFF | TGTGCCAGCAGCTTTAGCGGGGCGACCTACAATGAGCAGTTCTTC
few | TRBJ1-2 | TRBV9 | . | CASSVDFGHGYTF | TGTGCCAGCAGCGTAGACTTCGGCCATGGCTACACCTTC
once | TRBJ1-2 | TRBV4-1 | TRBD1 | CASSQDTGGYGYTF | TGCGCCAGCAGCCAAGATACAGGGGGATATGGCTACACCTTC